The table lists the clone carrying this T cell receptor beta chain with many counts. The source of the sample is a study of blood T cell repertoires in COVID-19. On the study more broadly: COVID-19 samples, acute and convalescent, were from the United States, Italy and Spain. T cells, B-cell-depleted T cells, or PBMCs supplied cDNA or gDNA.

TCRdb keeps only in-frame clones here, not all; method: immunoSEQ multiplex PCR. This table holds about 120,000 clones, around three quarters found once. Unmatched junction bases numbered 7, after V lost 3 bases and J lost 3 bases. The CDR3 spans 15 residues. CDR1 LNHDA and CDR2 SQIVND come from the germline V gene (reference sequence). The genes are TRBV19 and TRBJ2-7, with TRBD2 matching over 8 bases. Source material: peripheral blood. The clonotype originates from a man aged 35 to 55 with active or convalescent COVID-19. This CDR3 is CASSITRGEYYEQYF. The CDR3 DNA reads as TGTGCCAGTAGTATCACGCGGGGGGAATACTACGAGCAGTACTTC.